One and the same sample provided the 27 T cell receptor beta chains below, sequenced in a study of tumor and adjacent non-tumor tissue in lung cancer. Three rounds of nested PCR, following a modified ARM-PCR protocol, produced the TCRbeta library. TCRdb re-called the multiplex PCR reads through MiXCR, storing one row per CDR3 protein. The sample gives tens of thousands of distinct CDR3 sequences, 55% to 70% of which show up once; about a quarter is in the top ten. No cell sorting was done before RNA was extracted from the tissue. More than 3 cm separated this lung sample from the edge of the tumor. Sequencing was performed on distant non-tumor lung tissue. The receptors originated from a woman aged 50 to 60 with non-small cell lung cancer.

With respect to this clonotype: Its ends do not fully match the called genes, so a read error is possible. This chain's CDR3 is CASSFIGKAGEEFF. CDR3 in DNA: TGTGCCAGTAGCTTTATAGGGAAGGCCGGTGAGGAGTTCTTC. V usage is TRBV11-2 and J usage is TRBJ2-1; D remains ambiguous. Germline V gives CDR1 SGHAT, CDR2 FQNNGV. CDR3 length: 14 amino acids.

The chain recombines TRBV7-9 with TRBJ2-6; D is tentatively TRBD1 or TRBD2 (5 bases each). The germline CDR1 and CDR2 sequences are SEHNR and FQNEAQ (reference sequence). Trimming took off 2 bases at V and 18 bases at J, with 26 bases between the two ends. There are 16 residues in the CDR3. The DNA for the CDR3 is TGTGCCAGCAGCTTATCTACGGCCTCTGGGACCAACCTCCCGACTTTC. Its translation is CASSLSTASGTNLPTF.

The chain is built from TRBV7-9 and TRBJ2-7, with D perhaps assigned TRBD1 or TRBD2 (5 bases each). The V end was cut by 6 bases, the J end by 4 bases, with 19 bases between. The CDR3 extends over 15 amino acids. Germline lookup yields CDR1 SEHNR and CDR2 FQNEAQ (reference sequence). CDR3 DNA sequence: TGTGCCAGCAGTTCGCGTAGGACATGGAGGTACGAGCAGTACTTC. This translates into CASSSRRTWRYEQYF.

To note about this clonotype: A much bigger clone sits one base away, suggesting this may be a read error. V is TRBV20-1 and J is TRBJ2-1; tentatively, D is TRBD2 (6 bases). The CDR3 covers 12 residues. Germline loops: CDR1 DFQATT, CDR2 SNEGSKA (reference sequence). The CDR3: CSATSTGDEEFF. CDR3 DNA: TGCAGTGCTACTAGTACGGGGGATGAGGAGTTCTTC.

The chain combines TRBV11-1 with TRBJ1-1; D possibly corresponds to TRBD1 (6 bases). V shed 4 bases and J shed 0 bases, with 9 bases lying between them. The germline V gene has CDR1 SGHAT and CDR2 FQDESV (reference sequence). This CDR3 is built from 14 residues. The CDR3 DNA reads TGTGCCAGCAGCTGGACAGCTGTGAACACTGAAGCTTTCTTT. Translating it yields CASSWTAVNTEAFF.

Of note for this clonotype: Likely a read error: the CDR3 ends without its conserved phenylalanine or tryptophan. V is TRBV29-1 and J is TRBJ2-5; 10 bases match TRBD2. The germline CDR1 and CDR2 sequences are SQVTM and ANQGSEA. This CDR3 has 16 amino acids. The CDR3 DNA is TGCAGCGTTGCGGTCAATAGCGGGAGGCTTGTGGAGACTCAGTACTTG. It codes for CSVAVNSGRLVETQYL.

This clonotype has just one count. Just one base apart from a much larger clone, this may be a read error. The chain links TRBV7-9 to TRBJ1-2; TRBD1 matches 7 bases. Germline CDR1 SEHNR, CDR2 FQNEAQ (reference sequence). The CDR3 is made up of 13 amino acids. With V trimmed by 5 bases and J by 8 bases, 8 bases remained unmatched. The CDR3 region is CASSLATGEGYTF. CDR3 bases: TGTGCCAGCAGCCTCGCTACAGGGGAAGGCTACACCTTC.

This clonotype is medium-sized within its sample. A read error may produce the germline difference seen at one junction end. The rearrangement links TRBV11-2 to TRBJ2-2; D tentatively reads TRBD1 or TRBD2 (5 bases each). This CDR3 is built from 12 residues. The germline CDR1 and CDR2 sequences are SGHAT and FQNNGV. CDR3 DNA: TGTGCCAGCAGCTTAGATCAGGGAGCCCCCCATTTT. Encoded protein: CASSLDQGAPHF.

A word on this clonotype: One junction end does not reproduce the germline sequence, and a read error may be involved. V usage is TRBV11-2 and J usage is TRBJ2-3; D is uncertain. The CDR3 length is 13 residues. CDR1 and CDR2 (germline): SGHAT, FQNNGV. The CDR3 reads CVSSLELSGTQYF. CDR3 bases: TGTGTCAGCAGCTTGGAGCTCTCCGGTACGCAGTATTTT.

This chain connects TRBV6-1 to TRBJ2-4; D possibly corresponds to TRBD2 (6 bases). Germline CDR1 is MNHNS and CDR2 is SASEGT. The length of the CDR3 is 15 residues. V lost 3 bases to trimming and J lost 2 bases, with 11 bases between them. The CDR3 region is CASSEWGVSKNIQYF. CDR3 nucleotides: TGTGCCAGCAGTGAGTGGGGGGTGTCCAAAAACATTCAGTACTTC.

Points on this clonotype: Since a much larger clone is just one base distant, this may be a read error. The J gene is TRBJ2-6, the V gene TRBV6-1, with D possibly matching TRBD1 (5 bases). CDR1 and CDR2 from the germline V gene are MNHNS and SASEGT. There are 15 residues in the CDR3. The CDR3 DNA is TGTACCACCACCCCTAGGGGCTCTGGGGCCAACGTCCTGACTTTC. Residues: CTTTPRGSGANVLTF.

Worth noting for this clonotype: This may arise from a read error, as a much more abundant clone is one base away. The chain combines TRBV11-2 with TRBJ1-2; D is perhaps TRBD1 (6 bases). In germline, CDR1 is SGHAT, CDR2 FQNNGV. There are 12 residues in the CDR3. In DNA form, the CDR3 reads TGTACCAGCAGCTCCAGGGGATATGGCTACACCTTC. Protein product: CTSSSRGYGYTF.

As for this clonotype: This clone may be a read error of a much larger clone one base away. The J gene is TRBJ2-1, the V gene TRBV28; 10 nucleotides line up with TRBD2. The CDR3 contains 13 residues. V lost 5 bases, J lost 13 bases, and 8 bases stayed unmatched. Looked up from germline, CDR1 is MDHEN and CDR2 is SYDVKM. The CDR3 here is CASSETGTSVQFF. CDR3 nucleotides: TGTGCCAGCAGTGAGACAGGGACTAGCGTACAGTTCTTC.

Worth noting for this clonotype: One base away lies a much larger clone, so this may be a sequencing read error. The chain employs TRBV29-1 and TRBJ2-2, with 7 bases lining up with TRBD1. The CDR3 is 11 residues long. Germline V gives CDR1 SQVTM, CDR2 ANQGSEA. Trimming took 7 bases from V and 7 from J; bases not matched to a gene: 3. CDR3 sequence reads: CSGTGVGELFF. DNA for the CDR3: TGCAGCGGTACAGGGGTCGGGGAGCTGTTTTTT.

This clonotype was found many times. This chain links TRBV20-1 with TRBJ2-3; 8 positions agree with TRBD1. Looked up from germline, CDR1 is DFQATT and CDR2 is SNEGSKA (reference sequence). The trim removed 6 bases at V and 4 bases at J, leaving 12 bases unmatched. The CDR3 spans 15 residues. In DNA form, the CDR3 reads TGCAGTGCCTGGGCCGGACAGGGTGGGGCAGATACGCAGTATTTT. Its protein is CSAWAGQGGADTQYF.

Details on this clonotype: A much larger clone lies a single base off, so this may be a read error. This sequence joins TRBV10-3 and TRBJ2-3; D is uncertain. There are 13 residues in the CDR3. Germline V gene data show CDR1 as ENHRY and CDR2 as SYGVKD. Between the trimmed V and J ends, which lost 7 bases and 2 bases, there was a span of 10 bases. This chain's CDR3 is CAINDPLTDTQYF. Here the CDR3 DNA reads TGTGCCATCAATGACCCCCTCACAGATACGCAGTATTTT.

For this clonotype: The CDR3 carries no conserved terminal phenylalanine or tryptophan, so it likely arises from a read error. This chain connects TRBV5-6 to TRBJ2-1, with D perhaps assigned TRBD1 or TRBD2 (6 bases each). This CDR3 has 16 amino acids. CDR1 is SGHDT and CDR2 is YYEEEE in the germline V gene. The CDR3: CASSLEGGGKTGEQFL. As DNA, the CDR3 is TGTGCCAGCAGTTTGGAGGGGGGAGGCAAAACTGGTGAGCAGTTCCTC.

J is TRBJ2-7 and V is TRBV27; TRBD2 might be the D (5 bases). V was pared by 7 bases and J by 4 bases, with 5 bases between. The CDR3 sequence is 10 residues long. Germline CDR1 reads MNHEY; CDR2 reads SMNVEV (reference sequence). CDR3 bases: TGTGCCAGCACGGGGTACGAGCAGTACTTC. Protein: CASTGYEQYF.

As for this clonotype: A much larger clone lies a single base off, so this may be a read error. The rearrangement links TRBV20-1 to TRBJ2-3; 10 nucleotides line up with TRBD2. The CDR3 loop spans 18 amino acids. Germline V gives CDR1 DFQATT, CDR2 SNEGSKA (reference sequence). The CDR3: CSASLLAGATFGTDMQYF. In DNA, the CDR3 is TGCAGTGCTAGTCTCCTAGCGGGAGCCACCTTTGGCACAGATATGCAGTATTTT.

This clonotype appeared a few times. A read error is likely, as this CDR3 ends without the conserved phenylalanine or tryptophan. The chain is built from TRBV11-2 and TRBJ2-7; 9 bases match TRBD2. This CDR3 is 16 amino acids long. Trimming took 5 bases from V and 0 from J; bases not matched to a gene: 8. CDR1 is SGHAT, CDR2 FQNNGV, per germline. The CDR3 loop reads CASSPMTSGISYEQYI. The CDR3 DNA is TGTGCCAGCAGCCCAATGACTAGCGGAATCTCCTACGAGCAGTACATC.

V gene TRBV28 combines with J gene TRBJ2-5, with 14 positions matching TRBD2. Trimming took 5 bases from V and 5 from J; bases not matched to a gene: 7. CDR3 size: 16 residues. From germline, CDR1 is MDHEN and CDR2 SYDVKM. The CDR3 here is CASSRLAGGPLETQYF. The CDR3 nucleotides are TGTGCCAGCAGTAGACTAGCGGGAGGGCCGTTGGAGACCCAGTACTTC.

Regarding this clonotype: A single base separates this from a much larger clone, so it may be a read error. The chain recombines TRBV29-1 with TRBJ1-1; D is undetermined. CDR3 length: 15 amino acids. Per germline, CDR1 SQVTM and CDR2 ANQGSEA. V dropped 4 bases and J dropped 2 bases, with 17 bases sitting between them. CDR3 in DNA: TGCAGCGTTGGGATGGACTGGGATGTTAACACTGAAGCTTTCTTT. Its translation is CSVGMDWDVNTEAFF.

Of note for this clonotype: This may come from a read error, since a much larger clone is one base off. V usage is TRBV4-1 and J usage is TRBJ2-7; D may match TRBD1 or TRBD2 (5 bases each). CDR3 length: 15 residues. Germline V gives CDR1 MGHRA, CDR2 YSYEKL. The CDR3 reads CASSQDERGAYEHYF. Written as DNA, the CDR3 is TGCGCCAGCAGCCAAGATGAAAGGGGAGCCTACGAGCATTACTTC.

On this clonotype itself: A read error may be the cause here, since a much bigger clone is one base away. V is TRBV29-1 and J is TRBJ2-1; D unclear. Germline values: CDR1 SQVTM, CDR2 ANQGSEA. There are 16 residues in the CDR3. The germline V and J ends were trimmed by 3 bases and 3 bases, with 18 bases remaining between them. CDR3: CSVEGVAANNYNEQFF. Here the CDR3 DNA reads TGCAGCGTTGAGGGTGTGGCGGCCAATAACTACAATGAGCAGTTCTTC.

A note on this clonotype: One junction end disagrees with the germline gene, perhaps due to a read error. This chain connects TRBV6-1 to TRBJ2-3, with TRBD2 as a possible D gene (5 bases). This CDR3 spans 17 amino acids. Germline V CDR1 and CDR2: MNHNS, SASEGT. In DNA form, the CDR3 reads TGTGTCAGCAGTGACCCTGGTAGCGAGAGTTCTGCAGGTACGCAGTATTTT. Translated: CVSSDPGSESSAGTQYF.

Turning to this clonotype: The CDR3 end shows no conserved phenylalanine or tryptophan, and so a read error is likely. The V and J genes are TRBV6-1 and TRBJ2-6, with D perhaps TRBD1 (5 bases). Germline V gene sequence: CDR1 MNHNS, CDR2 SASEGT. The CDR3 has 15 residues. Written as DNA, the CDR3 is TGTGTCACCACCCCTAGGGGCTCTGGGGCCAACGTCCTGACTTCC. This codes for CVTTPRGSGANVLTS.

This chain joins TRBV12-3 or TRBV12-4 and TRBJ2-2; no reliable D call. V was trimmed by 6 bases and J by 7 bases, leaving 15 bases between them. The CDR3 contains 14 residues. In DNA, the CDR3 is TGTGCCAGCAGGTTGGGTCAGGTTAACGGGGAGCTGTTTTTT. The encoded protein is CASRLGQVNGELFF.